One and the same sample provided the 2 T cell receptor beta chains below, sequenced in a study of radiation and T cells in renal cell carcinoma. Data came from immunoSEQ multiplex PCR; TCRdb stores just in-frame clones and leaves some out. Here the sample spans 150,000 or so clones, more than 70% being singletons. Indicated time point: baseline pretreatment blood. Specified treatment: 15 Gy SBRT to primary tumor, nephrectomy 4 weeks later. The sequences come from blood, collected from a patient whose treatment included radiotherapy and nephrectomy. Receptor source: a woman aged 50 to 65 with renal cell carcinoma.

The chain employs TRBV6-1 and TRBJ1-5; 7 positions match TRBD1. The germline V gene encodes CDR1 MNHNS and CDR2 SASEGT. The CDR3 spans 17 residues. V was pared by 2 bases and J by 0 bases, with 7 bases of the junction left unmatched. The CDR3 reads CASSELRGSYSNQPQHF. The CDR3 DNA reads as TGTGCCAGCAGTGAACTCAGGGGGTCATATAGCAATCAGCCCCAGCATTTT.

V and J are TRBV19 and TRBJ1-5; no reliable D call. The CDR3 runs 14 residues. The V gene lost 2 bases and the J gene lost 2 bases, with 7 bases spanning the gap. CDR1 and CDR2 (germline): LNHDA, SQIVND (reference sequence). CDR3 sequence reads: CASSIKWGNQPQHF. Here the CDR3 DNA reads TGTGCCAGTAGTATAAAATGGGGCAATCAGCCCCAGCATTTT.